Listed below are T cell receptor beta chains from one sample, sequenced in a study of neoadjuvant nivolumab and ipilimumab in lung cancer. Assay: immunoSEQ multiplex PCR; the TCRdb copy retains only in-frame clones and omits some. Here the sample spans more than 25,000 clones, around 76% being singletons. The sequences come from tumor tissue, collected after neoadjuvant nivolumab, alone or with ipilimumab, at or shortly before surgery. These receptor sequences come from an adult with non-small cell lung cancer. Each CDR3 is given with its conserved first and last residue. D genes are given only for firm matches. The size field is filled for only some rows; it gives once, few, many or a size class.

- TRBJ2-5 TRBD2 TRBV9 TGTGCCAGCAGCCTAAGGTGGGGGGGCCAAGAGACCCAGTACTTC CASSLRWGGQETQYF
- TRBJ1-1 - TRBV29-1 TGCAGCGTTGTGGAAAATCGGGGGGCTGAAGCTTTCTTT CSVVENRGAEAFF
- TRBJ1-6 - TRBV5-1 TGCGCCAGCAGCTTGGGGACTGGGAATTCACCCCTCCACTTT CASSLGTGNSPLHF
- TRBJ1-1 - TRBV29-1 TGCAGCGTCAAGGGAGGGGGTAACACTGAAGCTTTCTTT CSVKGGGNTEAFF
- TRBJ2-7 - TRBV7-2 TGTGCCAGCAGCTTAGTCAGGGGCTACGAGCAGTACTTC CASSLVRGYEQYF
- TRBJ2-2 - TRBV5-1 TGCGCCAGCAGCTTAGATAACGGGGAGCTGTTTTTT CASSLDNGELFF
- TRBJ2-7 TRBD2 TRBV7-2 TGTGCCAGCAGCAGAGCGGGGGCCGCCTCCTACGAGCAGTACTTC CASSRAGAASYEQYF
- TRBJ2-7 - TRBV7-2 TGTGCCAGCAGCCCCCCGGGGACACTGGAATTAGTGCAGTACTTC CASSPPGTLELVQYF
- TRBJ1-1 - TRBV25-1 TGTGCCAGCAGTGAATCGGGGGATGCGGACACTGAAGCTTTCTTT CASSESGDADTEAFF
- TRBJ2-1 TRBD2 TRBV6-6 TGTGCCAGCAGTTCACTTAGCGGGGGGGCGATGGCTGAGCAGTTCTTC CASSSLSGGAMAEQFF
- TRBJ2-7 - TRBV5-6 TGTGCCAGCAGCCCACCGGATCTAGCCTACGAGCAGTACTTC CASSPPDLAYEQYF
- TRBJ1-2 - TRBV20-1 TGCAGTGCTTACGACCGCGGCTACACCTTC CSAYDRGYTF
- TRBJ1-5 - TRBV7-2 TGTGCCAGCAGCAGACTTTACAATCAGCCCCAGCATTTT CASSRLYNQPQHF
- TRBJ2-3 - TRBV5-4 TGTGCCAGCAGCTTGCTTGGGGGCTCTGGAGATACGCAGTATTTT CASSLLGGSGDTQYF
- TRBJ2-3 - TRBV5-4 TGTGCCAGCAGCGTCGACGGACTTGCCCCAGATACGCAGTATTTT CASSVDGLAPDTQYF
- TRBJ1-1 - TRBV5-4 TGTGCCAGCAGCTTGGCAGCCAGAGGGAACACTGAAGCTTTCTTT CASSLAARGNTEAFF
once TRBJ2-7 - TRBV5-5 TGTGCCAGCAGCTTACTTGCCTCCTACGAGCAGTACTTC CASSLLASYEQYF
- TRBJ1-2 TRBD1 TRBV5-6 TGTGCCAGCAGCGTGACAGGGGGCGCTCCCTATGGCTACACCTTC CASSVTGGAPYGYTF
- TRBJ1-1 - TRBV2 TGTGCCAGCAGTGAGGAGGGTTCCACTGAAGCTTTCTTT CASSEEGSTEAFF
- TRBJ1-1 TRBD1 TRBV20-1 TGCAGTGCTGACAGGGAAGCAGCTTTCTTT CSADREAAFF
- TRBJ2-1 TRBD1 TRBV11-3 TGTGCCAGCAGCTTAGATCCAGGGGGCAATGAGCAGTTCTTC CASSLDPGGNEQFF
once TRBJ1-2 TRBD1 TRBV5-1 TGCGCCAGCAGCTCCGGACAGGGGGCTGGAGGCTACACCTTC CASSSGQGAGGYTF
- TRBJ2-3 TRBD2 TRBV5-1 TGCGCCAGCAGCCCTACCGCAGCTAGCGGGATCACAGATACGCAGTATTTT CASSPTAASGITDTQYF
- TRBJ2-1 TRBD2 TRBV5-1 TGCGCCAGCAGCTTGGGAAGCGGGGACAATGAGCAGTTCTTC CASSLGSGDNEQFF
- TRBJ2-7 - TRBV15 TGTGCCACCAGCAGAGATTTGTCCTACGAGCAGTACTTC CATSRDLSYEQYF
- TRBJ2-2 - TRBV5-1 TGCGCCAGCAGCAAGATTCCTAGCGCGGGAAACACCGGGGAGCTGTTTTTT CASSKIPSAGNTGELFF
- TRBJ2-2 TRBD1 TRBV7-9 TGTGCCAGCAGCCCTCGGACAGGGGACACCGGGGAGCTGTTTTTT CASSPRTGDTGELFF
- TRBJ1-1 TRBD1 TRBV7-9 TGTGCCAGCAGCTATCTACCGGGACAGGGGAATACTGAAGCTTTCTTT CASSYLPGQGNTEAFF
few TRBJ2-1 TRBD2 TRBV7-2 TGTGCCAGCAGCTTAGGGCGGGGGGGCATCGATGAGCAGTTCTTC CASSLGRGGIDEQFF
- TRBJ1-3 - TRBV7-9 TGTGCCAGCAGCTTAGGGGCCTCTGGAAACACCATATATTTT CASSLGASGNTIYF
- TRBJ1-6 TRBD1 TRBV5-1 TGCGCCAGCAGCTTGCGACAGGGTAATAATTCACCCCTCCACTTT CASSLRQGNNSPLHF
- TRBJ2-5 TRBD1 TRBV6-5 TGTGCCAGCAGCCTGACAGGGGGCCAAGAGACCCAGTACTTC CASSLTGGQETQYF
few TRBJ1-6 - TRBV6-1 TGTGCCAGCGGATACCACAGGGCTAATTCACCCCTCCACTTT CASGYHRANSPLHF
- TRBJ1-2 - TRBV4-3 TGCGCCAGCAGCCAACCGGGGGATCCTAACTATGGCTACACCTTC CASSQPGDPNYGYTF
- TRBJ1-1 - TRBV5-1 TGCGCCAGCAGCTTGGGGGGCGAAAGTTTCACTGAAGCTTTCTTT CASSLGGESFTEAFF
- TRBJ1-1 - TRBV5-1 TGCGCCAGCAGCCCAACACAGGGAAGATACACTGAAGCTTTCTTT CASSPTQGRYTEAFF
- TRBJ1-6 - TRBV5-4 TGTGCCAGCAGCTCACAGGGACGCTATAATTCACCCCTCCACTTT CASSSQGRYNSPLHF
- TRBJ1-1 TRBD1 TRBV14 TGTGCCAGCAGCCGAGGGACAGGGGGCACTGAAGCTTTCTTT CASSRGTGGTEAFF
- TRBJ2-5 TRBD1 TRBV29-1 TGCAGCGTGGACAGGGGTGCATTGGAGACCCAGTACTTC CSVDRGALETQYF
- TRBJ2-5 - TRBV2 TGTGCCAGCCAGACCGAACCCCAAGAGACCCAGTACTTC CASQTEPQETQYF
- TRBJ2-5 - TRBV29-1 TGCAGCGTTGGAGGGTGGGGCGCGAGGGTCCAAGAGACCCAGTACTTC CSVGGWGARVQETQYF
- TRBJ1-1 - TRBV27 TGTGCCAGCAGTTTATACCAGAGAGGCACTGAAGCTTTCTTT CASSLYQRGTEAFF
- TRBJ2-1 - TRBV5-6 TGTGCCAGCAGCTTGGCGGAGGGGTTCTACAATGAGCAGTTCTTC CASSLAEGFYNEQFF
- TRBJ2-7 - TRBV6-5 TGTGCCAGCAGTTACGAGAAAGGGGGACTCTCCTACGAGCAGTACTTC CASSYEKGGLSYEQYF
- TRBJ2-2 - TRBV27 TGTGCCAGCAGATCCCCTTCTGGGGGGAAGTCCGGGGAGCTGTTTTTT CASRSPSGGKSGELFF
- TRBJ2-7 TRBD2 TRBV6-8 TGTGCCAGCAGAGACCCTAGCGGGGGGCTCCCCTACGAGCAGTACTTC CASRDPSGGLPYEQYF
- TRBJ2-7 - TRBV30 TGTGCCTGGAGTGGACGGGAGCAGTACTTC CAWSGREQYF
- TRBJ2-3 TRBD1 TRBV29-1 TGCAGCGTCTGGACAGGCCTAATCACAGATACGCAGTATTTT CSVWTGLITDTQYF
- TRBJ2-5 - TRBV5-1 TGCGCCAGCATGGGTTGGGAGACCCAGTACTTC CASMGWETQYF
medium-sized TRBJ1-2 - TRBV7-6 TGTGCCAGCAGCTTAATGGCAGGCGAGGGCTATGGCTACACCTTC CASSLMAGEGYGYTF
- TRBJ2-5 TRBD1 TRBV10-3 TGTGCCATCATTTTCCCCTCAGGGGGTACCCAAGAGACCCAGTACTTC CAIIFPSGGTQETQYF
- TRBJ1-1 - TRBV2 TGTGCCAGCAGTGTCGCCTCAACTACTGAAGCTTTCTTT CASSVASTTEAFF
- TRBJ1-2 TRBD1 TRBV2 TGTGCCAGCAGTCGGGACAGGGGGCGGGATGGCTACACCTTC CASSRDRGRDGYTF
- TRBJ1-2 - TRBV6-5 TGTGCCAGCAGGCCGGGGGGGGCGGGTAGCTATGGCTACACCTTC CASRPGGAGSYGYTF
few TRBJ1-2 - TRBV4-2 TGTGCCAGCAGCTATTCAGGGGATACTAACTATGGCTACACCTTC CASSYSGDTNYGYTF
- TRBJ1-1 - TRBV7-9 TGTGCCAGCAGCTTAGCAGGGAACACTGAAGCTTTCTTT CASSLAGNTEAFF
few TRBJ2-4 - TRBV4-3 TGCGCCAGCAGCCAGGAGTGGACCAAAAACATTCAGTACTTC CASSQEWTKNIQYF
- TRBJ1-5 - TRBV6-1 TGTGCCAGCAGTGAAGGGGCAGGGCTCTCTCTTCAATGGGGTCAGCCCCAGCATTTT CASSEGAGLSLQWGQPQHF
- TRBJ1-1 - TRBV29-1 TGCAGCGTGGGAAATCGGAACACTGAAGCTTTCTTT CSVGNRNTEAFF
- TRBJ2-3 TRBD1 TRBV7-8 TGTGCCAGCAGCCTGGACAGGGGCGGTACGCAGTATTTT CASSLDRGGTQYF